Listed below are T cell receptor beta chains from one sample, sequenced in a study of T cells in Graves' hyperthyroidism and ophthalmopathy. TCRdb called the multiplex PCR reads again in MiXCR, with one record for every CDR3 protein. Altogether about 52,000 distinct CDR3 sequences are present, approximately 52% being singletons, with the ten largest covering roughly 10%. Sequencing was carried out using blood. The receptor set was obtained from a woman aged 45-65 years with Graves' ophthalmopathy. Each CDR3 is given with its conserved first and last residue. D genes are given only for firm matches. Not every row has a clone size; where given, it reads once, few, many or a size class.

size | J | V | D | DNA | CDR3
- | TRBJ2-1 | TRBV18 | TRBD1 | TGTGCCAGCTCACCACCGAGGGACAGGATCAGACTAAGCCTCTTCAATGAGCAGTTCTTC | CASSPPRDRIRLSLFNEQFF
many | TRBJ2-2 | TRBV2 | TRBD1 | TGTGCCAGCAGCTGGGACAGGGGTTCCACCGGGGAGCTGTTTTTT | CASSWDRGSTGELFF
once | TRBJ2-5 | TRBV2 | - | TGTGCCAGCAGTGAAAGAACCTATCAAGAGACCCAGTACTTC | CASSERTYQETQYF
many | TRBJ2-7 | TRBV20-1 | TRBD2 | TGCAGTGCTCGACTAGCGGCGTACGAGCAGTACTTC | CSARLAAYEQYF
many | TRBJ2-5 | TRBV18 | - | TGTGCCAGCTCACCACCCGGGGAAGAGACCCAGTACTTC | CASSPPGEETQYF
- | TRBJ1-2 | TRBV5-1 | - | TGCGCCAGCAGCTTGGTGGGGAACACGGACAGCTACTCCATCTTC | CASSLVGNTDSYSIF
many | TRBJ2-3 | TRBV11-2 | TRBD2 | TGTGCCAGCAGCTCATATCGGGGGGGCGAAGTGGGCACAGATACGCAGTATTTT | CASSSYRGGEVGTDTQYF
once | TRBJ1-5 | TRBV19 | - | TGTGTCAGTAGTAGGGAGTATCAGTCCCAGCATTTT | CVSSREYQSQHF
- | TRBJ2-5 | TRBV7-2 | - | TGTGCCAGCAGCTTGTCTAGGAGCCAAGAGACCCAGTACTTC | CASSLSRSQETQYF
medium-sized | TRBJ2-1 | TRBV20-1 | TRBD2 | TGCAGTGCTAGAGAAGCGGGAGAGGACAATGAGCAGTTCTTC | CSAREAGEDNEQFF
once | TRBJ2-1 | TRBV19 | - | TGTGCCGGTCACCAAACAGTGGGCCTCAACAATGAGCAGTTCTTC | CAGHQTVGLNNEQFF
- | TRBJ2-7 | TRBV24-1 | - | TGTGCCACCAGTGATCTGTGCGGGTCCAGGGACACCTACGAGCAGTACTTC | CATSDLCGSRDTYEQYF
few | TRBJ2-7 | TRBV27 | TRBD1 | TGTGCCAGCAGTCCCCAGACAGGGTACACCTACGAGCAGTACTTC | CASSPQTGYTYEQYF
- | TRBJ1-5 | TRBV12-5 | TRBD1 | TGTGCCAGCGGAAGATCTGGGACAGGGAGGGTTCAGCCCCAGCATTTT | CASGRSGTGRVQPQHF
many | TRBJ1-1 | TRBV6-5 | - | TGTGCCAGCAGATTGACAGACATGAACACTGAAGCTTTCTTT | CASRLTDMNTEAFF
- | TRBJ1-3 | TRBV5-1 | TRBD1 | TGCGCCAGCGGACAGGGGAACACCATATATTTT | CASGQGNTIYF
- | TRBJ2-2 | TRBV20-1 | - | TGCGGTGCTATCGCGGGGAAAACGAACACCGGGGAGCTGTTTTTT | CGAIAGKTNTGELFF
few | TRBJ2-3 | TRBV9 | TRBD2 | TGTGCCAGCAGCCAAAGACTAGCGGGTGAGCTCACAGATACGCAGTATTTT | CASSQRLAGELTDTQYF
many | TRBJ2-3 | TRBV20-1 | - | TGCAGTGCTGAGGGAGGTCCATCCCGCGCAGATACGCAGTATTTT | CSAEGGPSRADTQYF
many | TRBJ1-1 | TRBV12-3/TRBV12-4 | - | TGTGCCAGCACCCAAAATAGGAACACTGAAGCTTTCTTT | CASTQNRNTEAFF
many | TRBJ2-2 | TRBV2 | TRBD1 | TGTGCCAGCAGTGGACAGGGGACCACCGGGGAGCTGTTTTTT | CASSGQGTTGELFF
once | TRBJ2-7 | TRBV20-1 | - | TGCAGTGCTAGTAGGGCCGAGCAGTACTTC | CSASRAEQYF